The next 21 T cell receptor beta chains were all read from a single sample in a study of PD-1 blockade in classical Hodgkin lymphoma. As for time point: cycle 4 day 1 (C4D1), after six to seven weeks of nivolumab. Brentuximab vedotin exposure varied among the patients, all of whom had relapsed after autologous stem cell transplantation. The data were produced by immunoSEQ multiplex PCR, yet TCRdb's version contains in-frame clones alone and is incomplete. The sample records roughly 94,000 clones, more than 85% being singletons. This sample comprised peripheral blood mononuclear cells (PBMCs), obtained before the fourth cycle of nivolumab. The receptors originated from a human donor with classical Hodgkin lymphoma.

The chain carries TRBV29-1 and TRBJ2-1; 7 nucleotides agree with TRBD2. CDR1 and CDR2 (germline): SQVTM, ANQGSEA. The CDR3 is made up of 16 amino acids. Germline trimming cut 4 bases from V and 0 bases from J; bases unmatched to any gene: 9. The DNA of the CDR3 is TGCAGCGTTGGACGGGGAGGGGCAAGCTCCTACAATGAGCAGTTCTTC. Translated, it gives CSVGRGGASSYNEQFF.

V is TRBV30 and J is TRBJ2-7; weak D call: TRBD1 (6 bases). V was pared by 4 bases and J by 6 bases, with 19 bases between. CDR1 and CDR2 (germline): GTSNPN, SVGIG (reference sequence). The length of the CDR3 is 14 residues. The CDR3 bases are TGTGCCTGGACCCCCAGGCAGGGGCGTTCCGAGCAGTACTTC. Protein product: CAWTPRQGRSEQYF.

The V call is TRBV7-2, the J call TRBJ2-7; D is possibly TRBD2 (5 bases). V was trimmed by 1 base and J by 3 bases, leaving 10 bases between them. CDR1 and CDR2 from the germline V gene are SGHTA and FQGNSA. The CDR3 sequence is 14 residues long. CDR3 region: CASSLGPEGYEQYF. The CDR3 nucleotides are TGTGCCAGCAGCTTAGGTCCCGAGGGCTACGAGCAGTACTTC.

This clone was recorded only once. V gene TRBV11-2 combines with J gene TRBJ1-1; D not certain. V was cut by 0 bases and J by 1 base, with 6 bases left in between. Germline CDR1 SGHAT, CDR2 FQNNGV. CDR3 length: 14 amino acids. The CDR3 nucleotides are TGTGCCAGCAGCTTAGATCCAGGGAACACTGAAGCTTTCTTT. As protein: CASSLDPGNTEAFF.

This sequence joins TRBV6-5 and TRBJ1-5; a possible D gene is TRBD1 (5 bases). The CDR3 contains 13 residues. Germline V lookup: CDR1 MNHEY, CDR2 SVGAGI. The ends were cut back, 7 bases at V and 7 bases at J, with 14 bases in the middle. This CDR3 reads CASTPGRGQPQHF. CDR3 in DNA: TGTGCCAGCACCCCAGGGAGGGGCCAGCCCCAGCATTTT.

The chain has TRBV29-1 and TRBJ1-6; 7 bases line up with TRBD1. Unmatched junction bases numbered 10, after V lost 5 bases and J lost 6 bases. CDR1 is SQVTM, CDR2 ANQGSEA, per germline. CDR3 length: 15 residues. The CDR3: CSVRQYRDSNSPLHF. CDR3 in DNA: TGCAGCGTTCGACAATACCGGGACAGTAATTCACCCCTCCACTTT.

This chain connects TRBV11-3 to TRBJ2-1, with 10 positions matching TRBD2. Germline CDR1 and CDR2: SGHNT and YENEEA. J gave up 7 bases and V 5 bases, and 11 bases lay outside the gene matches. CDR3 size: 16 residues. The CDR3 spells CASSPNIAGGVNEQFF. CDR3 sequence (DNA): TGTGCCAGCAGCCCAAACATAGCGGGGGGCGTGAATGAGCAGTTCTTC. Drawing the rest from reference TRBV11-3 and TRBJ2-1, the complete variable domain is EAGVVQSPRYKIIEKKQPVAFWCNPISGHNTLYWYLQNLGQGPELLIRYENEEAVDDSQLPKDRFSAERLKGVDSTLKIQPAELGDSAVYLCASSPNIAGGVNEQFFGPGTRLTVL.

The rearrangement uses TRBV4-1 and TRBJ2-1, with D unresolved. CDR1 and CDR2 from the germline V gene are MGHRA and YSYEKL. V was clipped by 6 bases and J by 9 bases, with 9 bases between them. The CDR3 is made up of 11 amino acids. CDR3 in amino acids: CASSNRREQFF. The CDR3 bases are TGCGCCAGCAGTAATAGACGTGAGCAGTTCTTC.

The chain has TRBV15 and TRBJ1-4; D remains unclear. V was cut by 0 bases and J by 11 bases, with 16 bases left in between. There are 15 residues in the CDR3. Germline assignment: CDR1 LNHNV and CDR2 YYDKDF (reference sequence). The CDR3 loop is CATSREAGKKGKLFF. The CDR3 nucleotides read TGTGCCACCAGCAGAGAGGCAGGAAAGAAAGGGAAACTGTTTTTT.

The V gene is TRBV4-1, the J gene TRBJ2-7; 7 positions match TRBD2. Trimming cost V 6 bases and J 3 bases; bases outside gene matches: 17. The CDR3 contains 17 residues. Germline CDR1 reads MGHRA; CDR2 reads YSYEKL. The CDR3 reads CASRPANGREILYEQYF. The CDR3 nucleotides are TGCGCCAGCAGACCGGCTAACGGGCGGGAGATTCTCTACGAGCAGTACTTC.

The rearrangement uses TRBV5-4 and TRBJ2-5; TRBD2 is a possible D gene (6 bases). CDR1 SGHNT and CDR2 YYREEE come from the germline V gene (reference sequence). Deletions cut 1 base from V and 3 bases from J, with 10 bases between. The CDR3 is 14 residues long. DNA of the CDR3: TGTGCCAGCAGCTTGCGTAGCGGCAAAGAGACCCAGTACTTC. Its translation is CASSLRSGKETQYF.

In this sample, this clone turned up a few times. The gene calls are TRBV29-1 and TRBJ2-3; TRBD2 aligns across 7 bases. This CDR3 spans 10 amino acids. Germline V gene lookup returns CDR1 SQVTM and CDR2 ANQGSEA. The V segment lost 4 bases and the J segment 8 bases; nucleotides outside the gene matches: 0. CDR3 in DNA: TGCAGCGTTGGGGAGGGTACGCAGTATTTT. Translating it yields CSVGEGTQYF.

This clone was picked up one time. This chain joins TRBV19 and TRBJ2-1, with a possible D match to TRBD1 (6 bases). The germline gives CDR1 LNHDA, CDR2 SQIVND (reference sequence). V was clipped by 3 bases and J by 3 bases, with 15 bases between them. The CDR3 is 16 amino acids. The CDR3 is CASSISQGIGYNEQFF. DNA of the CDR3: TGTGCCAGTAGTATCTCACAGGGTATTGGCTACAATGAGCAGTTCTTC.

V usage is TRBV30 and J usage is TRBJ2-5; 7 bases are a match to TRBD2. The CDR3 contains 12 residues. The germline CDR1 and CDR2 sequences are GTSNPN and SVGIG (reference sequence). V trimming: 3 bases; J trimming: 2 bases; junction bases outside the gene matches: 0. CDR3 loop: CAWRRGQETQYF. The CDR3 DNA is TGTGCCTGGAGGCGGGGGCAAGAGACCCAGTACTTC.

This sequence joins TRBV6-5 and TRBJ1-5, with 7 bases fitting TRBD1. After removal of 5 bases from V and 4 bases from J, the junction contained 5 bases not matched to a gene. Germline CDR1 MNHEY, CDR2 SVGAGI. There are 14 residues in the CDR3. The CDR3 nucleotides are TGTGCCAGCAGTGCCCCAGGGGGAAATCAGCCCCAGCATTTT. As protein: CASSAPGGNQPQHF.

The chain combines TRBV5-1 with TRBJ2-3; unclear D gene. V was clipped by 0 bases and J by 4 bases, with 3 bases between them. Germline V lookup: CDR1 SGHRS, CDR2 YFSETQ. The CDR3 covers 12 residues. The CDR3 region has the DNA TGCGCCAGCAGCTTGGGCGCAGATACGCAGTATTTT. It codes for CASSLGADTQYF.

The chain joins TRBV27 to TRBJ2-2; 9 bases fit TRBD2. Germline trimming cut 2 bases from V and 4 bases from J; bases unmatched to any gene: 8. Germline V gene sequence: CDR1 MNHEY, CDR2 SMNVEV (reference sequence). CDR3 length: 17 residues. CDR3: CASSLRGRGRGTGELFF. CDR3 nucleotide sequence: TGTGCCAGCAGTTTACGTGGTCGCGGGAGGGGCACCGGGGAGCTGTTTTTT.

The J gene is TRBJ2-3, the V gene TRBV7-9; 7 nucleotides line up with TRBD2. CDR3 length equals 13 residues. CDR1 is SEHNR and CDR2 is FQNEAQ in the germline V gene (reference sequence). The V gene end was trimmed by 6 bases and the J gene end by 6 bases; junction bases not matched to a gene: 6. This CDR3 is CASSGGSRDTQYF. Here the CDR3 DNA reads TGTGCCAGCAGTGGCGGGAGTCGGGATACGCAGTATTTT.

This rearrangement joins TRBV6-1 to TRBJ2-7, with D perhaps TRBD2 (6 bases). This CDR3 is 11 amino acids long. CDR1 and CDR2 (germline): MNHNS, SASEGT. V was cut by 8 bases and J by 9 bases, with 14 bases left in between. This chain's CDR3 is CASADVGRQYF. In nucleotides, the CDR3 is TGTGCCAGCGCCGACGTCGGGAGGCAGTACTTC.

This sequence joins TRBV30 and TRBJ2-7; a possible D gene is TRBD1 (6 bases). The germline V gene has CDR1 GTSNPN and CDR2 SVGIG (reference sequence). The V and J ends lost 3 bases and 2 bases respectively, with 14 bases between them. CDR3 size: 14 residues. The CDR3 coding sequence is TGTGCCTGGAGCCTCACCAGGGGACCCTACGAGCAGTACTTC. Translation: CAWSLTRGPYEQYF. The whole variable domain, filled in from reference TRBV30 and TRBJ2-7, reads SQTIHQWPATLVQPVGSPLSLECTVEGTSNPNLYWYRQAAGRGLQLLFYSVGIGQISSEVPQNLSASRPQDRQFILSSKKLLLSDSGFYLCAWSLTRGPYEQYFGPGTRLTVT.

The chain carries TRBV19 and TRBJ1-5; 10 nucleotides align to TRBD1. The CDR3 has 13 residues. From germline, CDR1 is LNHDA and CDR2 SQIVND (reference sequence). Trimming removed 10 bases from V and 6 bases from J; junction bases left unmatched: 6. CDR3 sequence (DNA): TGTGCCACTACAGACAGGGGGCTTCAGCCCCAGCATTTT. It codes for CATTDRGLQPQHF.